This passage covers 16 T cell receptor beta chains from one sample sequenced in a study of cytomegalovirus exposure and HLA in healthy donors (dated by TCRdb to about 2017). Library creation used the immunoSEQ multiplex PCR assay. The multiplex PCR relied on a mix of 60 forward primers for TCR Vbeta segments and 13 reverse primers for TCR Jbeta segments. TCRdb mirrors the immuneACCESS table, restricted to in-frame sequences. Some clones are absent from its copies; in checked studies, under half trace to an unresolved V gene, and the reason for the others is unknown. The sample records roughly 140,000 clones, roughly 84% of which are singletons. About 2.6% of the sample is in the top ten clones. The sequenced sample was PBMCs. The receptors shown here come from a boy younger than 10 in good health and CMV-seronegative.

The chain carries TRBV11-3 and TRBJ2-2, with D maybe TRBD1 (6 bases). From germline, CDR1 is SGHNT and CDR2 YENEEA. There are 16 residues in the CDR3. Trimming cost V 1 base and J 0 bases, with 9 bases left between them. This CDR3 reads CASSLVAGANTGELFF. In DNA, the CDR3 is TGTGCCAGCAGCTTAGTCGCAGGGGCGAACACCGGGGAGCTGTTTTTT.

The table lists this clone with a count of one. The chain has TRBV6-5 and TRBJ2-5; weak D call: TRBD1 (6 bases). The length of the CDR3 is 15 residues. In germline, CDR1 is MNHEY, CDR2 SVGAGI. V was cut by 0 bases and J by 1 base, with 9 bases left in between. Here the CDR3 DNA reads TGTGCCAGCAGTTACTCAGGGACAATCCAAGAGACCCAGTACTTC. Protein product: CASSYSGTIQETQYF.

The V gene is TRBV7-2, the J gene TRBJ1-2; 12 positions agree with TRBD1. The V gene end was trimmed by 5 bases and the J gene end by 8 bases; junction bases not matched to a gene: 9. CDR1 SGHTA and CDR2 FQGNSA come from the germline V gene. The CDR3 sequence is 15 residues long. CDR3 loop: CASSPIGTGGDGYTF. CDR3 DNA: TGTGCCAGCAGCCCCATAGGGACAGGGGGCGACGGCTACACCTTC.

The chain joins TRBV11-3 to TRBJ2-5; possible D gene TRBD2, 5 bases. Matching the DNA end better, TRBJ2-7 makes the J call doubtful. The length of the CDR3 is 13 residues. CDR1 and CDR2 (germline): SGHNT, YENEEA. The DNA for the CDR3 is TGTGCCAGCAGCCGTGTGGAGGTTTACGAGCAGTACTTC. Translating it yields CASSRVEVYEQYF.

The chain employs TRBV27 and TRBJ1-5; TRBD1 is a possible D gene (6 bases). V was pared by 1 base and J by 7 bases, with 14 bases between. Germline-derived CDR1 and CDR2 are MNHEY and SMNVEV (reference sequence). The CDR3 spans 15 residues. The CDR3 sequence: CASSLFPGVGQPQHF. CDR3 coding DNA: TGTGCCAGCAGTTTATTCCCAGGGGTAGGGCAGCCCCAGCATTTT.

J is TRBJ1-3 and V is TRBV21-1; TRBD1 reflects the table's D call only, with no check against the DNA. TRBV21-1 has pseudogene status. This CDR3 region has 18 residues. The CDR3 DNA is TGTGCCGGGCACAACTCCAGGGTTAAGAAATACTCTGGAAACACCATATATTTT. It translates to CAGHNSRVKKYSGNTIYF.

This clone was seen a few times. The chain joins TRBV21-1 to TRBJ1-5; the D segment call TRBD1 is taken from the table without a DNA check. TRBV21-1 is annotated as a pseudogene. The CDR3 covers 20 residues. The CDR3 DNA reads TGTGCCAGCAGCAAAACCCGCAGACATGACAGGATCGGTCCCAATCAGCCCCAGCATTTT. This sequence encodes CASSKTRRHDRIGPNQPQHF.

V usage is TRBV11-3 and J usage is TRBJ2-5, with 8 bases that match TRBD2. The CDR3 is 12 residues long. CDR1 and CDR2 (germline): SGHNT, YENEEA. With 11 bases clipped from V and 2 bases from J, the junction kept 4 bases outside the gene matches. In DNA, the CDR3 is TGTGCCGTCGGGAGGGGGCAAGAGACCCAGTACTTC. Encoded protein: CAVGRGQETQYF.

The rearrangement uses TRBV29-1 and TRBJ1-2; D not certain. CDR3 length: 13 amino acids. CDR1 and CDR2 (germline): SQVTM, ANQGSEA. With 7 bases removed from V and 3 bases from J, the gap between germline ends came to 15 bases. The CDR3 region is CSAYRARDYGYTF. For the CDR3, the DNA is TGCAGCGCCTATAGGGCGCGGGACTATGGCTACACCTTC.

CDR3 nucleotide sequence: TGTGCCAGCGGGGGGGACCACACAGATACGCAGTATTTT. Translating gives CASGGDHTDTQYF. The V call is TRBV2, the J call TRBJ2-3, with 7 nucleotides matching TRBD2. Germline CDR1 SNHLY, CDR2 FYNNEI. V trimming: 8 bases; J trimming: 2 bases; junction bases outside the gene matches: 4. The CDR3 is 13 residues long.

The V and J genes are TRBV5-1 and TRBJ1-1; possibly TRBD1 for D (5 bases). Trimming removed 4 bases from V and 3 bases from J, with 16 bases in between. Germline CDR1 SGHRS, CDR2 YFSETQ. There are 15 residues in the CDR3. The CDR3 sequence is CASSPNPGQDTEAFF. CDR3 sequence (DNA): TGCGCCAGCAGCCCCAACCCAGGGCAGGACACTGAAGCTTTCTTT.

The V gene is TRBV9, the J gene TRBJ2-1, with D unresolved. This CDR3 is 12 amino acids long. Germline CDR1 reads SGDLS; CDR2 reads YYNGEE. The V and J ends lost 3 bases and 3 bases respectively, with 4 bases between them. The CDR3 sequence: CASSASYNEQFF. CDR3 DNA sequence: TGTGCCAGCAGCGCCAGCTACAATGAGCAGTTCTTC.

The chain joins TRBV6-4 to TRBJ2-7, with D tentatively TRBD1 (5 bases). V lost 5 bases and J 3 bases, leaving 14 bases between the germline ends. The CDR3 extends over 14 amino acids. The germline CDR1 and CDR2 sequences are MRHNA and SNTAGT. This chain's CDR3 is CASSSSQGNYEQYF. The CDR3 DNA is TGTGCCAGCAGTTCATCCCAGGGAAACTACGAGCAGTACTTC.

As regards this clone: At one end the junction does not follow the germline gene, possibly because of a read error. The J gene is TRBJ2-7, the V gene TRBV7-2; 7 bases map to TRBD2. There are 12 residues in the CDR3. The germline V gene has CDR1 SGHTA and CDR2 FQGNSA. The CDR3 region has the DNA TGTGCCAGCAGCTTCGTGGGGAGGGAATCCCTCTTC. Residues: CASSFVGRESLF.

This clone has only one observation. The chain uses TRBV4-2 and TRBJ2-2; TRBD1 is a possible D gene (6 bases). The CDR3 is 15 residues long. From germline, CDR1 is LGHNA and CDR2 YNFKEQ. V was pared by 2 bases and J by 3 bases, with 10 bases between. CDR3 sequence: CASSQSAGDTGELFF. DNA for the CDR3: TGTGCCAGCAGCCAATCCGCAGGGGACACCGGGGAGCTGTTTTTT.

This rearrangement joins TRBV6-1 to TRBJ2-1; 8 bases agree with TRBD1. CDR3 size: 15 residues. With V trimmed by 5 bases and J by 5 bases, 8 bases remained unmatched. The germline V gene encodes CDR1 MNHNS and CDR2 SASEGT. CDR3: CASSPGQEDHNEQFF. The CDR3 DNA sequence: TGTGCCAGCAGTCCGGGACAGGAGGACCACAATGAGCAGTTCTTC.